Listed below are T cell receptor beta chains from one sample, sequenced in a study of response to subunit inactivated influenza vaccine. TCRdb reprocessed the RT-PCR reads with MiXCR, giving one entry per CDR3 protein. The sample has about 520,000 distinct CDR3 sequences, around 25% seen once; the top ten hold 1.9%. The source material was CD4+ T cells sorted from PBMCs, sampled 5 days after vaccination. These receptors all stem from a man aged 45 to 65 who received an inactivated influenza vaccine. The CDR3 runs from the conserved cysteine through the conserved F or W. The D gene is left open where the match is weak. Part of the rows lack a size; the others show once, few, many or a class for expanded clones.

CDR3nt: TGTGCCAGCAGCTTAGGTTCAACTCGGGGAGATGAGCAGTTCTTC; CDR3aa: CASSLGSTRGDEQFF; d_gene: .; v_gene: TRBV11-1; j_gene: TRBJ2-1; abundance: .
CDR3nt: TGTGCCAGCAGCGTTCACTACAGGGCGAACACCGGGGAGCTGTTTTTT; CDR3aa: CASSVHYRANTGELFF; d_gene: .; v_gene: TRBV9; j_gene: TRBJ2-2; abundance: .
CDR3nt: TGTGCCAGCACCCGAATGGGTTCGCAGTATTTT; CDR3aa: CASTRMGSQYF; d_gene: .; v_gene: TRBV12-3/TRBV12-4; j_gene: TRBJ2-3; abundance: .
CDR3nt: TGTGCCAGCACGAGGGCCGGCGATACGCAGTATTTT; CDR3aa: CASTRAGDTQYF; d_gene: .; v_gene: TRBV3-1; j_gene: TRBJ2-3; abundance: few
CDR3nt: TGTGCCAGCTCACCTAGGACAGAGGTGGATGGCTACACCTTC; CDR3aa: CASSPRTEVDGYTF; d_gene: .; v_gene: TRBV18; j_gene: TRBJ1-2; abundance: few
CDR3nt: TGCGCCAGCAGCTTACGGGACAGGGGGCTTATGAACACTGAAGCTTTCTTT; CDR3aa: CASSLRDRGLMNTEAFF; d_gene: TRBD1; v_gene: TRBV5-1; j_gene: TRBJ1-1; abundance: .
CDR3nt: TGTGCCACCAGCAGAACGTTTATGGGGAGTCGTGGAAACACCATATATTTT; CDR3aa: CATSRTFMGSRGNTIYF; d_gene: .; v_gene: TRBV15; j_gene: TRBJ1-3; abundance: many
CDR3nt: TGCGCCAGCAGCTTGGCACAAGAATACGAGCAGTACTTC; CDR3aa: CASSLAQEYEQYF; d_gene: .; v_gene: TRBV5-1; j_gene: TRBJ2-7; abundance: few
CDR3nt: TGTGCCAGCAGGGATAAGACAGGAAGCTCCTACAATGAGCAGTTCTTC; CDR3aa: CASRDKTGSSYNEQFF; d_gene: .; v_gene: TRBV12-3/TRBV12-4; j_gene: TRBJ2-1; abundance: .
CDR3nt: TGCAGTGCTAGAGCTGGGTTAGCGGGGAGCTCCGATACGCAGTATTTT; CDR3aa: CSARAGLAGSSDTQYF; d_gene: TRBD2; v_gene: TRBV20-1; j_gene: TRBJ2-3; abundance: .
CDR3nt: TGTGCCAGCAGTGAACCCGACAGTCTCCCCTACGAGCAGTACTTC; CDR3aa: CASSEPDSLPYEQYF; d_gene: .; v_gene: TRBV25-1; j_gene: TRBJ2-7; abundance: few
CDR3nt: TGCAGCGTCTATAAGGGTAGCGGGAGGTCAAATGAGCAGTTCTTC; CDR3aa: CSVYKGSGRSNEQFF; d_gene: TRBD2; v_gene: TRBV29-1; j_gene: TRBJ2-1; abundance: .
CDR3nt: TGTGCCAGCTCACCACTGTGGCCTAGCGAAAGCACAGATACGCAGTATTTT; CDR3aa: CASSPLWPSESTDTQYF; d_gene: .; v_gene: TRBV18; j_gene: TRBJ2-3; abundance: .
CDR3nt: TGTGCCAGACCCCCTCGATACGAGCAGTACTTC; CDR3aa: CARPPRYEQYF; d_gene: .; v_gene: TRBV19; j_gene: TRBJ2-7; abundance: .